Sequencing of this TCR beta chain was carried out in a study of T cell clonotyping in hematopoietic cell transplantation. Background on the study: Pretransplant recipient samples were taken after cytoreduction.

The protocol was immunoSEQ multiplex PCR, while the TCRdb copy is restricted to in-frame clones and leaves out a portion. The repertoire holds approximately 5,100 clones, with 25% to 40% as singletons. In the case of this clone: The antigen is unknown.

Time point specified: recipient sample about 28 days before transplant, after cytoreduction. Study findings and constraints: Broader posttransplant TCR repertoire diversity was predicted by graft donor and pretransplant recipient Inverse Simpson Index values. Few recipient clonotypes overlapped donors; over 95% were de novo at given depth. Pathologically expanded recipient clonotypes increased progressively from day 30 to day 180 as diversity fell.

The V and J ends lost 2 bases and 2 bases respectively, with 11 bases between them. The CDR3 is 14 amino acids. Germline V gene sequence: CDR1 SGHDT, CDR2 YYEEEE. The chain recombines TRBV5-6 with TRBJ2-7, with D unresolved. The sample consisted of peripheral blood mononuclear cells, taken before stem cell transplant. This sequence was found in a man aged 45-65 years with myelofibrosis. Some clones in this sample may be carry-over from other donors' samples. The CDR3 loop is CASSFEQTPYEQYF. CDR3 sequence (DNA): TGTGCCAGCAGCTTTGAACAGACCCCCTACGAGCAGTACTTC.